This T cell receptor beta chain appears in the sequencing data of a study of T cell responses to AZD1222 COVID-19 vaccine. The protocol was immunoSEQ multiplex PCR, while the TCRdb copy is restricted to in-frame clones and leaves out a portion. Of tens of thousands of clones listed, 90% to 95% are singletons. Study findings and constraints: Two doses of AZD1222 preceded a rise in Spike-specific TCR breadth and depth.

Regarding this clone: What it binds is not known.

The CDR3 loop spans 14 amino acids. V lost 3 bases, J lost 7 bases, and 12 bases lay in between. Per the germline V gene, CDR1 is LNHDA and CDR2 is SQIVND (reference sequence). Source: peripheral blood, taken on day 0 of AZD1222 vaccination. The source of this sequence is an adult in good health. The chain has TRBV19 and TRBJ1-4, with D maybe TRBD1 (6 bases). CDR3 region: CASSIAQGREKLFF. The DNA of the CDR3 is TGTGCCAGTAGTATCGCACAGGGCCGTGAAAAACTGTTTTTT.